The clone carrying this TCR beta chain was picked up a small number of times. Its matching antigen is unknown. This CDR3 spans 14 amino acids. CDR1 is SGHTA and CDR2 is FQGNSA in the germline V gene. Deletions cut 5 bases from V and 9 bases from J, with 14 bases between. This record comes from a study of vaccination and CD4 T cells after COVID-19. Study-wide context: Each post-COVID sample was drawn after diagnosis, and the median interval was 101 days (range 35 to 161). Study-wide points: Researchers looked at relatively few convalescent patients and had no early post-infection timepoints.

Scientists ran DNA taken from cultured CD4+ T cells through the Oncomine TCR Beta short-read assay for sequencing. TCRdb passed the PCR reads through MiXCR, listing each CDR3 protein once. This sample has about 2,700 distinct CDR3 sequences, with 30% to 40% found just once. Treatment of the sample: roughly ten-day PBMC culture with coronavirus spike peptide pools or control peptides (ViraFEST assay). Collection of the unexposed donor's CD4+ T cells took place before the COVID-19 pandemic (2011-2018). T cells were expanded with peptide pools, and expanded clonotypes were identified by TCR sequencing.

J is TRBJ1-6 and V is TRBV7-2; the D gene is possibly TRBD1 (6 bases). The receptor was derived from a human donor in good health. Material: CD4+ T cells from blood, cultured in vitro. The CDR3 coding sequence is TGTGCCAGCAGCAAGACGACAGGAGTTTCACCCCTCCACTTT. Its translation is CASSKTTGVSPLHF.